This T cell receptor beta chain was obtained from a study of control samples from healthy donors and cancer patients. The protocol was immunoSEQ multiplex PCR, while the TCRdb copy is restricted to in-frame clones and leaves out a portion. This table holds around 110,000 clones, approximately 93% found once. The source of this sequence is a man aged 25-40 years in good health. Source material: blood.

The chain's CDR3 is CATSDHGLAGRNEQFF. The CDR3 nucleotides are TGTGCCACCAGTGACCACGGACTAGCGGGCCGCAATGAGCAGTTCTTC. The chain uses TRBV24-1 and TRBJ2-1, with 11 bases aligning to TRBD2. J was trimmed by 6 bases and V by 4 bases; bases with no gene match: 7. The CDR3 is 16 residues long. Germline CDR1 is KGHDR and CDR2 is SFDVKD.